This T cell receptor beta chain emerged from a study of T cell responses to AZD1222 COVID-19 vaccine (dated by TCRdb to the early 2020s). At the level of the whole study: Because spike-specific TCR depth and breadth did not differ between the two schedules, AZD1222 recipients who got a second dose at roughly 4 weeks were pooled with those who got a second dose at roughly 12 weeks. TCR sequencing was performed for some 250 trial participants, of whom about 200 were given two doses of AZD1222 and about 25 were given two doses of MenACWY control vaccine. Trial participants were enrolled into age subgroups of 18-55, 56-69 and 70-plus years, which contained about 150, 28 and 57 TCR-sequenced participants, respectively. Results and caveats for the whole study, not just this receptor: Conclusions about previously exposed vaccinees are limited, since just six AZD1222 recipients were seropositive for SARS-CoV-2 at baseline. Spike-specific TCR breadth and depth rose significantly after two AZD1222 doses compared with day 0 and with MenACWY recipients. Because no samples from the day 14 peak response were available, repertoires could be characterized only after the peak T cell response. The 56-69-year group was small, and its depth increase did not reach significance, likely because of low power. Most participants were white British and females outnumbered males, and the authors suggested that clonal diversity may have been underestimated. Nearly half of unique spike-specific TCRs reportedly recognized epitopes outside regions mutated in the B.1.351 and B.1.1.7 variants. The vaccine-associated CD4 TCRs covered the entire spike protein, and the dominant responses fell in regions 160-218 and 743-854.

The CDR3 regions of human TCRbeta chains were subjected to immunosequencing. Per the original workflow: TCRs in the repertoires were compared against a reference library of SARS-CoV-2-specific TCRs that had been generated with the MIRA antigen-specificity platform. Breadth was defined as the fraction of unique TCRs that were SARS-CoV-2-associated. Depth was defined as the fraction of total T cells that were SARS-CoV-2-associated. Each spike-specific TCR was assigned to its reactive spike region and to a CD4 or CD8 class using the MIRA data. Log10-transformed breadth and depth values were compared by one-way ANOVA with Sidak's multiple comparisons tests. This is the immuneACCESS table as TCRdb keeps it, with only in-frame sequences that have V and J called. A part of the clones is gone; compared with another copy, unresolved V genes explain less than half, and the rest is unexplained. The D gene and trimming were derived from the DNA, and the V and J assignments and clone size from that table. The sample includes 150,000 to 160,000 clones, with 88% observed a single time. The ten largest account for around 2.9% of the sample.

Read against the paper, the sample's time point label means: baseline before first vaccination. Vaccinee samples were obtained from the UK trials COV001 and COV002, which included a single-blind randomized controlled phase 2/3 trial of AZD1222 (ChAdOx1 nCoV-19) in healthy adults. For TCRbeta chain sequencing, PBMC samples were collected from trial participants at day 0 and at day 28 after the second dose. A remark on this clone: The clone's antigen remains unknown. No clone much larger than this one lies a single base away; base qualities are absent.

The sequenced sample was peripheral blood, obtained on day 0 of AZD1222 vaccination. The receptor was derived from an adult in good health.

The CDR3 region: CATARTGPMNTEAFF. The nucleotide sequence is given as TGTGCCACCGCTCGGACAGGACCCATGAACACTGAAGCTTTCTTT. The sequence is built from TRBV19 and TRBJ1-1; TRBD1 lines up with 7 middle nucleotides. The germline V gene (reference sequence) yields LNHDA for CDR1 and SQIVND for CDR2. Including cysteine and phenylalanine, the CDR3 has 15 amino acids. The entry retains the CDR3 DNA only, 45 bases that are in frame from base 1. Germline trimming: 10 bases from V, 0 bases from J; junction bases outside gene matches: 11.